Presented here are 6 T cell receptor beta chains from one specimen sequenced in a study of blood T cell repertoires in COVID-19. Only in-frame clones appear in the TCRdb table, and some are missing; sequencing was by immunoSEQ multiplex PCR. The table includes over 250,000 clones, 80% to 85% detected once. Material: PBMCs or T cells enriched from blood (not recorded which). The receptor set was obtained from a man aged 35 to 55 who had been exposed to COVID-19.

This clone appeared once. This chain joins TRBV5-1 and TRBJ1-2; D perhaps matches TRBD1 (5 bases). The CDR3 spans 15 residues. V was trimmed by 5 bases and J by 3 bases, leaving 17 bases between them. CDR1 and CDR2 from the germline V gene are SGHRS and YFSETQ. Written as DNA, the CDR3 is TGCGCCAGCAGACTTGTTCAGGGTGACTACTATGGCTACACCTTC. This translates into CASRLVQGDYYGYTF.

The chain recombines TRBV24-1 with TRBJ2-5; D is possibly TRBD2 (6 bases). This CDR3 is built from 15 residues. From germline, CDR1 is KGHDR and CDR2 SFDVKD. V was clipped by 0 bases and J by 7 bases, with 14 bases between them. CDR3 coding DNA: TGTGCCACCAGTGATTTGCCGGGATCGGGGGTGACCCAGTACTTC. It codes for CATSDLPGSGVTQYF.

The chain joins TRBV3-1 (or the pseudogene TRBV3-2) to TRBJ1-5; D gene ambiguous. Trimming stripped 3 bases from V and 0 bases from J, with 9 bases between. The CDR3 is 15 residues long. Per germline, CDR1 LGHDT and CDR2 YNNKEL (reference sequence). The CDR3 DNA follows: TGTGCCAGCAGCCAGGGTAGACATAGCAATCAGCCCCAGCATTTT. This sequence encodes CASSQGRHSNQPQHF.

The gene calls are TRBV19 and TRBJ2-7, with a tentative D call TRBD1 (6 bases). Germline V gene sequence: CDR1 LNHDA, CDR2 SQIVND (reference sequence). The ends were cut back, 0 bases at V and 2 bases at J, with 17 bases in the middle. The CDR3 sequence is 17 residues long. DNA for the CDR3: TGTGCCAGTAGTATAGATCCCGACAGGAAAACAACCTACGAGCAGTACTTC. As protein: CASSIDPDRKTTYEQYF.

The chain links TRBV7-9 to TRBJ2-7, with 8 positions matching TRBD1. CDR3 length: 17 residues. V shed 5 bases and J 3 bases; nucleotides not matched to a gene: 15. The V gene's germline CDR1 is SEHNR and CDR2 FQNEAQ (reference sequence). DNA for the CDR3: TGTGCCAGCAGCCAACGGAGGGTCAAACAGGGGGGCTACGAGCAGTACTTC. The encoded protein is CASSQRRVKQGGYEQYF.

The V call is TRBV7-9, the J call TRBJ2-1; possible D gene TRBD2, 6 bases. This CDR3 spans 14 amino acids. Germline lookup yields CDR1 SEHNR and CDR2 FQNEAQ (reference sequence). With 2 bases removed from V and 7 bases from J, the gap between germline ends came to 12 bases. The CDR3 nucleotides read TGTGCCAGCAGCTTATCAGCGGGTAAAAATGAGCAGTTCTTC. This encodes CASSLSAGKNEQFF.